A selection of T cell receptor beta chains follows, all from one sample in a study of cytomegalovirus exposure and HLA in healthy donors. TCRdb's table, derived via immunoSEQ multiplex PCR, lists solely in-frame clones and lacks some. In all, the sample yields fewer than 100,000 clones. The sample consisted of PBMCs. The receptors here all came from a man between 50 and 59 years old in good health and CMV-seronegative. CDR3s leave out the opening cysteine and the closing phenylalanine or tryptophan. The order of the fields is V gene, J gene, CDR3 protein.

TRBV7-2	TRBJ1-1	ASSLVGGAMVAEAF
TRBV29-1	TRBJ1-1	SALGEGTEAF
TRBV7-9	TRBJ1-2	ASSLGTAYGYT
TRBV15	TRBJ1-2	ATSRDQTGSGANYGYT
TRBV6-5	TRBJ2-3	ASSDRENTDTQY
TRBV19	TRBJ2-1	ASTSHNGQF
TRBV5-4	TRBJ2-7	ASSPGGNLAGGRHEQY
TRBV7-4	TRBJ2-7	ASSPDREEQY
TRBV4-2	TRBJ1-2	ASSQPQEHHGYT
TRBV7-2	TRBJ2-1	ASSLDGRAYNEQF
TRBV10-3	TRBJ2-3	AISEGSGPSTDTQY
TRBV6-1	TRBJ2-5	ASSPGRGRKETQY
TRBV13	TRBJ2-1	ASSTTGITEQF
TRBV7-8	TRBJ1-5	ASSFGETAHSNQPQH
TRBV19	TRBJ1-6	ASSQDRESPLH
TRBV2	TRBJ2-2	ASIERTNTGELF
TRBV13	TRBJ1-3	ASSLDRVGNTIY
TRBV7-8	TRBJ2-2	ASSPVSGGSNTGELF